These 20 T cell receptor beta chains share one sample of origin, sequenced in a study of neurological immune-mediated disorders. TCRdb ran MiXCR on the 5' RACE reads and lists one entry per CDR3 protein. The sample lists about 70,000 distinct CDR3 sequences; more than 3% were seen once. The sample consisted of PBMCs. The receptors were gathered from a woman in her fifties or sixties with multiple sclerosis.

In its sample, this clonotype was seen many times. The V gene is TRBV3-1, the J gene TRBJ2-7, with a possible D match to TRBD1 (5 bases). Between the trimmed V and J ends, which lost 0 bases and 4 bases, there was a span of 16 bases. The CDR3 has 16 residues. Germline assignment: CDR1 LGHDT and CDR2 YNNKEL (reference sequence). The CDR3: CASSQDPGFGHYEQYF. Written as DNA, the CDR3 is TGTGCCAGCAGCCAAGATCCAGGCTTCGGACATTACGAGCAGTACTTC.

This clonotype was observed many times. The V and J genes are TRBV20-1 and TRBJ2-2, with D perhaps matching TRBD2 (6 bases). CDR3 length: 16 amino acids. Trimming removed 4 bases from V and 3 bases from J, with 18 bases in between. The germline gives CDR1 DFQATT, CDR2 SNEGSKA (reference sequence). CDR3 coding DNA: TGCAGTGCTATGATTCGGGCGGGACTGGACACCGGGGAGCTGTTTTTT. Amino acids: CSAMIRAGLDTGELFF.

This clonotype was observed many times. The CDR3 sequence: CASNRGTSIVRETQYF. Written as DNA, the CDR3 is TGTGCCAGCAATAGAGGGACTAGCATTGTACGAGAGACCCAGTACTTC. The rearrangement links TRBV7-8 to TRBJ2-5; the match to TRBD2 covers 9 bases. V was clipped by 7 bases and J by 4 bases; unmatched bases: 13. Germline assignment: CDR1 SGHVS and CDR2 FQNEAQ. This CDR3 is 16 amino acids long.

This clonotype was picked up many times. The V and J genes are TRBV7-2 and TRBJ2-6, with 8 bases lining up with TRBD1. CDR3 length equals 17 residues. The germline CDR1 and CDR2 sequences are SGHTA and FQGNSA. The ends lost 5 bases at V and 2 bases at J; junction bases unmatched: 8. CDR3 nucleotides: TGTGCCAGCAGCCGGCGGGACAGGCTCACTGGGGCCAACGTCCTGACTTTC. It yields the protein CASSRRDRLTGANVLTF.

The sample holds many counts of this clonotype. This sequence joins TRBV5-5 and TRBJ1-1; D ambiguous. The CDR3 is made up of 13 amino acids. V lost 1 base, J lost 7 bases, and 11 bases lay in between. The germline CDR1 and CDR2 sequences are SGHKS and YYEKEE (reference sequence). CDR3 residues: CASSLWRDDEAFF. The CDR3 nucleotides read TGTGCCAGCAGCTTGTGGCGAGATGATGAAGCTTTCTTT.

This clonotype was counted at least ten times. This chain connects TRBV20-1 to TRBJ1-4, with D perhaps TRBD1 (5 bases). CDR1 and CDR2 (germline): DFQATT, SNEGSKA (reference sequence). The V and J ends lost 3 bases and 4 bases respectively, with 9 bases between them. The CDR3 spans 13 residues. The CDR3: CSASGTGNEKLFF. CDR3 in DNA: TGCAGTGCTAGCGGGACCGGTAATGAAAAACTGTTTTTT.

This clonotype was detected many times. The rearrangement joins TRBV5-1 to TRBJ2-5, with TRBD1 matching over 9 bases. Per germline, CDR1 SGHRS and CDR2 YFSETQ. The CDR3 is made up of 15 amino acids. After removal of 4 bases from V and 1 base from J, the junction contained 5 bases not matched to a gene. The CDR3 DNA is TGCGCCAGCAGCCCTGGACAGGGGATCCAAGAGACCCAGTACTTC. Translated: CASSPGQGIQETQYF.

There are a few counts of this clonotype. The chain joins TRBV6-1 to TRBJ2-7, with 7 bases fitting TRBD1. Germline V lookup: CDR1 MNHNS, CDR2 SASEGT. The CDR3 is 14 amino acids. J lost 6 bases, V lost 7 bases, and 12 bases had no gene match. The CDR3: CASTQVRGQGEQYF. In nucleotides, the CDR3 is TGTGCCAGCACCCAGGTGAGGGGGCAGGGCGAGCAGTACTTC.

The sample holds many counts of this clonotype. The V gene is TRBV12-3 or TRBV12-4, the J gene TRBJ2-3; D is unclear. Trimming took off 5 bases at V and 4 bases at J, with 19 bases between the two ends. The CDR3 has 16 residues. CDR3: CASSTNRVNFADTQYF. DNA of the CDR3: TGTGCCAGCAGTACAAATAGAGTTAATTTCGCAGATACGCAGTATTTT.

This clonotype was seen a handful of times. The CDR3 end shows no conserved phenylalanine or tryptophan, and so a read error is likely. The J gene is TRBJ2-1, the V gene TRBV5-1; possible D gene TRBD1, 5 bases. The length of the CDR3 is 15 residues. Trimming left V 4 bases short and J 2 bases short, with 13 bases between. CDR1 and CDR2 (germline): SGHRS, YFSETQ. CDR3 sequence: CASSGQRRTYNEQFN. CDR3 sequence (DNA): TGCGCCAGCAGCGGACAACGACGTACCTACAATGAGCAGTTCAAC.

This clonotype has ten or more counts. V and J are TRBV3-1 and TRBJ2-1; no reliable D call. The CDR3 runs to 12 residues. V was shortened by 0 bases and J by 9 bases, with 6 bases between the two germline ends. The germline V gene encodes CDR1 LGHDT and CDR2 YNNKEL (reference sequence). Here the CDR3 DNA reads TGTGCCAGCAGCCAAGATCCGGGTGAGCAGTTCTTC. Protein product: CASSQDPGEQFF.

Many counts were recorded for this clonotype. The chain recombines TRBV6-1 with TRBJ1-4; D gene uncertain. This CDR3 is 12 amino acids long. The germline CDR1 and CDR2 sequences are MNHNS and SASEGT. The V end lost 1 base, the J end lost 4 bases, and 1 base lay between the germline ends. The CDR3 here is CASSEVNEKLFF. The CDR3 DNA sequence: TGTGCCAGCAGTGAAGTTAATGAAAAACTGTTTTTT.

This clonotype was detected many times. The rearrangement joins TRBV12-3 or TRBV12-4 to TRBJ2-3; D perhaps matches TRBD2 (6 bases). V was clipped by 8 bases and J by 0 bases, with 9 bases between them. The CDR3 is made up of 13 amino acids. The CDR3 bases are TGTGCCAGCCGGGGGACTAGCACAGATACGCAGTATTTT. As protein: CASRGTSTDTQYF.

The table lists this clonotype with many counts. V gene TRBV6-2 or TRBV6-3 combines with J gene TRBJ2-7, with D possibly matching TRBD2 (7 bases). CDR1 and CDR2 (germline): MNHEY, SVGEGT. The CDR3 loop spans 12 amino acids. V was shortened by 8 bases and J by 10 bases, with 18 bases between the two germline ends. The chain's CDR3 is CASLGGLREQYF. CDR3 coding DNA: TGTGCCAGCCTAGGGGGACTACGAGAACAGTACTTC.

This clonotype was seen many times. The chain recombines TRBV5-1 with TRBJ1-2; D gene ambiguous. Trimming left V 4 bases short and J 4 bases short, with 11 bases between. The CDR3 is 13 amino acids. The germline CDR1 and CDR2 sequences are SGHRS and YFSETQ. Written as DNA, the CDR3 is TGCGCCAGCAGCCGCGCCGGGAGCTATGGCTACACCTTC. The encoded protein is CASSRAGSYGYTF.

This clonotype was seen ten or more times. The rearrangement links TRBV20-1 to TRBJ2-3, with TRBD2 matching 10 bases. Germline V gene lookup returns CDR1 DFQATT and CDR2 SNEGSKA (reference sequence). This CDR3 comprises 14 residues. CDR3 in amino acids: CSYAAGGSTDTQYF. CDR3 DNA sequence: TGCAGCTACGCAGCGGGAGGGAGCACAGATACGCAGTATTTT.

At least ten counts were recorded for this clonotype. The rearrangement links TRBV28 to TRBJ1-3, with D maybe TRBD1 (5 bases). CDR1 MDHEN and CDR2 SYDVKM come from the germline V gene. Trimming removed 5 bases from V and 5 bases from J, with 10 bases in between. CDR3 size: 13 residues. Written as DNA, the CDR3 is TGTGCCAGCAGTCCCCAGGGCCGAAACACCATATATTTT. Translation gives CASSPQGRNTIYF.

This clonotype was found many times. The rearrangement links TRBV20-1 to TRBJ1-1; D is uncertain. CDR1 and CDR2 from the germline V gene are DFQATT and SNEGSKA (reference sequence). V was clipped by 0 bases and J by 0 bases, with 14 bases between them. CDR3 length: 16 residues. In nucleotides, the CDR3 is TGCAGTGCTAGAGATCCGCAGCGAGGGATGAACACTGAAGCTTTCTTT. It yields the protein CSARDPQRGMNTEAFF.

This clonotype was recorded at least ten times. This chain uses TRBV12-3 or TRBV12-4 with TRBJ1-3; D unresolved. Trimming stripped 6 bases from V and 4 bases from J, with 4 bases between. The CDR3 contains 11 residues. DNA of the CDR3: TGTGCCAGCAGGCAAGGAAACACCATATATTTT. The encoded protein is CASRQGNTIYF.

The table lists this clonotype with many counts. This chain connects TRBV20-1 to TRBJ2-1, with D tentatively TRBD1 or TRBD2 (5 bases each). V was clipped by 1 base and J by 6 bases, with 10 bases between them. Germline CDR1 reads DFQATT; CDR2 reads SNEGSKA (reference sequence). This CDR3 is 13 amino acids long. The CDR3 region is CSARADSGNEQFF. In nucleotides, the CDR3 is TGCAGTGCTAGAGCAGACAGCGGCAATGAGCAGTTCTTC.